One sample yielded the 15 T cell receptor beta chains listed below, sequenced in a study of blood T cell repertoires in COVID-19. Using immunoSEQ multiplex PCR, the repertoire was profiled, and TCRdb retains in-frame clones only, with some absent. Among 150,000 to 200,000 clones listed, approximately 83% were seen once. Sample: peripheral blood. The receptors come from a man between 65 and 85 years old who had recovered from COVID-19.

The genes are TRBV27 and TRBJ2-7, with a weak D call TRBD2 (7 bases). V lost 3 bases and J 5 bases, leaving 11 bases between the germline ends. CDR3 length equals 13 residues. CDR1 and CDR2 (germline): MNHEY, SMNVEV (reference sequence). CDR3 DNA: TGTGCCAGCAGTTTTTGGGGGGGCAACGAGCAGTACTTC. Translation: CASSFWGGNEQYF.

CDR3 in amino acids: CASSQDKDTGTYNEQFF. CDR3 nucleotides: TGTGCCAGCAGCCAAGATAAGGACACAGGGACCTACAATGAGCAGTTCTTC. The chain carries TRBV4-2 and TRBJ2-1; perhaps TRBD1 as D (6 bases). CDR3 length equals 17 residues. Germline V CDR1 and CDR2: LGHNA, YNFKEQ. Trimming took 0 bases from V and 2 from J, leaving 14 bases between them.

DNA of the CDR3: TGTGCCAGTAGTATGCATTCGGGCGAACTAGCGGGCAAAAATGAGCAGTTCTTC. It encodes CASSMHSGELAGKNEQFF. J is TRBJ2-1 and V is TRBV19, with 9 bases identical to TRBD2. The trim removed 3 bases at V and 7 bases at J, leaving 16 bases unmatched. This CDR3 region has 18 residues. Germline V gene lookup returns CDR1 LNHDA and CDR2 SQIVND (reference sequence). The full variable domain, with the rest looked up from reference TRBV19 and TRBJ2-1, is DGGITQSPKYLFRKEGQNVTLSCEQNLNHDAMYWYRQDPGQGLRLIYYSQIVNDFQKGDIAEGYSVSREKKESFPLTVTSAQKNPTAFYLCASSMHSGELAGKNEQFFGPGTRLTVL.

This chain connects TRBV7-8 to TRBJ1-5; unclear D gene. Trimming cost V 5 bases and J 4 bases, with 6 bases left between them. Germline V gene lookup returns CDR1 SGHVS and CDR2 FQNEAQ. The CDR3 sequence is 12 residues long. The CDR3 sequence is CASSPLNQPQHF. The DNA of the CDR3 is TGTGCCAGCAGCCCACTGAATCAGCCCCAGCATTTT.

The chain couples TRBV9 to TRBJ1-1; D is unresolved. Trimming shortened V by 3 bases and J by 0 bases, and 12 bases separated the two germline ends. The CDR3 runs to 15 residues. Germline V lookup: CDR1 SGDLS, CDR2 YYNGEE. The CDR3, as DNA: TGTGCCAGCAGCGCATCTAGTCACATGAACACTGAAGCTTTCTTT. Translating it yields CASSASSHMNTEAFF.

J is TRBJ2-2 and V is TRBV5-1, with TRBD1 matching 7 bases. Germline lookup yields CDR1 SGHRS and CDR2 YFSETQ. V lost 4 bases to trimming and J lost 2 bases; unmatched junction nucleotides: 8. This CDR3 region has 16 residues. The CDR3 loop reads CASSLTGTANTGELFF. Here the CDR3 DNA reads TGCGCCAGCAGCCTAACCGGGACAGCTAACACCGGGGAGCTGTTTTTT.

V and J are TRBV7-8 and TRBJ2-7, with TRBD2 matching over 9 bases. The V gene end was trimmed by 5 bases and the J gene end by 0 bases; junction bases not matched to a gene: 8. Germline V gene data show CDR1 as SGHVS and CDR2 as FQNEAQ. This CDR3 has 16 amino acids. The chain's CDR3 is CASSVRAGGTSYEQYF. CDR3 bases: TGTGCCAGCAGCGTCCGAGCGGGGGGAACCTCCTACGAGCAGTACTTC.

This clone appeared once. The chain links TRBV7-2 to TRBJ2-2, with TRBD2 matching 7 bases. Per the germline V gene, CDR1 is SGHTA and CDR2 is FQGNSA. The CDR3 consists of 15 residues. V was clipped by 5 bases and J by 4 bases; unmatched bases: 7. The CDR3 DNA is TGTGCCAGCAGCCTCGGACTAGGTGTCACCGGGGAGCTGTTTTTT. It is translated as CASSLGLGVTGELFF.

This clone came up a few times. This chain uses TRBV10-1 with TRBJ2-3; 8 nucleotides match TRBD2. Germline trimming cut 3 bases from V and 13 bases from J; bases unmatched to any gene: 15. The CDR3 spans 15 residues. Germline V gene data show CDR1 as WNHNN and CDR2 as SYGVQD (reference sequence). CDR3 in amino acids: CASSDTPAGGGREYF. DNA of the CDR3: TGCGCCAGCAGTGATACCCCCGCGGGAGGTGGAAGGGAGTATTTT.

Here the CDR3 DNA reads TGTGCCAGCAGTGAAGCGCAGTTAAATCAGCCCCAGCATTTT. Protein: CASSEAQLNQPQHF. The gene calls are TRBV6-1 and TRBJ1-5; D is unresolved. V shed 0 bases and J shed 4 bases, with 7 bases lying between them. CDR1 and CDR2 (germline): MNHNS, SASEGT. The CDR3 spans 14 residues.

The chain links TRBV6-4 to TRBJ2-2, with 8 bases identical to TRBD1. Germline V CDR1 and CDR2: MRHNA, SNTAGT. This CDR3 spans 14 amino acids. With V trimmed by 2 bases and J by 6 bases, 2 bases remained unmatched. The CDR3 is CASSDTQGAGELFF. Written as DNA, the CDR3 is TGTGCCAGCAGTGACACACAGGGGGCCGGGGAGCTGTTTTTT.

The genes are TRBV2 and TRBJ1-2; 8 nucleotides line up with TRBD1. The length of the CDR3 is 15 residues. Unmatched junction bases numbered 8, after V lost 6 bases and J lost 2 bases. Germline CDR1 is SNHLY and CDR2 is FYNNEI. CDR3: CASSERDRLNYGYTF. CDR3 nucleotide sequence: TGTGCCAGCAGCGAACGGGACAGGTTGAACTATGGCTACACCTTC.

This clone was recorded once. The V call is TRBV5-4, the J call TRBJ2-7; possible D gene TRBD1, 6 bases. CDR3 length equals 14 residues. Trimming pared 1 base from V and 0 bases from J, leaving 8 bases between. Germline V gene lookup returns CDR1 SGHNT and CDR2 YYREEE (reference sequence). CDR3 protein: CASSLKQGSYEQYF. Here the CDR3 DNA reads TGTGCCAGCAGCTTGAAACAGGGCTCCTACGAGCAGTACTTC.

V gene TRBV15 combines with J gene TRBJ2-2, with D maybe TRBD2 (5 bases). Trimming removed 0 bases at V and 13 bases at J, with 15 bases between. The length of the CDR3 is 14 residues. Per the germline V gene, CDR1 is LNHNV and CDR2 is YYDKDF (reference sequence). The CDR3, as DNA: TGTGCCACCAGCAGAGATTTAGACTCCCGGGGGCTGTTTTTT. Translation: CATSRDLDSRGLFF.

With regard to this clone: An end of the junction differs from the germline gene, which may be a read error. The rearrangement joins TRBV7-7 to TRBJ2-2, with 7 bases fitting TRBD2. This CDR3 has 15 residues. Germline CDR1 is SSHAT and CDR2 is FNYEAQ (reference sequence). CDR3 DNA sequence: TGTGCTAGCAGCTTAGGCGGGGGAAGGGCCGGGGAGCTGTTTTTT. The encoded protein is CASSLGGGRAGELFF.